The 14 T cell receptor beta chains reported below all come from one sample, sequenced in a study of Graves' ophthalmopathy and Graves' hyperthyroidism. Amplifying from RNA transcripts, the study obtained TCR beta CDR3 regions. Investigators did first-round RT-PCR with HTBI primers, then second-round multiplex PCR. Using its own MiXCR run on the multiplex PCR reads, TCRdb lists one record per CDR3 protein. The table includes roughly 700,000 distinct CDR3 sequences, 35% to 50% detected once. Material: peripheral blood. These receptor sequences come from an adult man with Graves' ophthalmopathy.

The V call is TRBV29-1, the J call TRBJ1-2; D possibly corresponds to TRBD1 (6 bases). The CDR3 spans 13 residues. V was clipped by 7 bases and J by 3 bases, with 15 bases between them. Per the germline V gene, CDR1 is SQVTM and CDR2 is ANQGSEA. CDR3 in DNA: TGCAGCGAGAGCAGGGGAGGCTACTATGGCTACACCTTC. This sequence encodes CSESRGGYYGYTF.

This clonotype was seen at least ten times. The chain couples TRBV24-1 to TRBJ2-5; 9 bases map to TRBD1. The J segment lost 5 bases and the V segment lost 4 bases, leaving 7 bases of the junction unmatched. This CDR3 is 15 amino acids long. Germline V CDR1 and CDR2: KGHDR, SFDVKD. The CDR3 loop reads CATSEVDRGKETQYF. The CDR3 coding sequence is TGTGCCACCAGTGAGGTGGACAGGGGCAAGGAGACCCAGTACTTC.

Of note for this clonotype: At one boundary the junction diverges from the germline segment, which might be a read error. The CDR3 spells CASSGQGQEAQYF. The CDR3 DNA sequence: TGCGCCAGCAGTGGACAGGGTCAAGAGGCCCAGTACTTC. The chain couples TRBV10-1 to TRBJ2-5; 7 bases line up with TRBD1. Germline V lookup: CDR1 WNHNN, CDR2 SYGVQD (reference sequence). This CDR3 spans 13 amino acids.

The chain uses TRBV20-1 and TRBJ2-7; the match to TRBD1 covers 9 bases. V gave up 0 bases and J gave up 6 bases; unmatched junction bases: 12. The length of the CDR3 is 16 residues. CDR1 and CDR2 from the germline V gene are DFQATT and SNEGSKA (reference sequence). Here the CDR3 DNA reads TGCAGTGCTAGAGATTGGGGGGGACAGGGTGAACGCGAGCAGTACTTC. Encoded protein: CSARDWGGQGEREQYF.

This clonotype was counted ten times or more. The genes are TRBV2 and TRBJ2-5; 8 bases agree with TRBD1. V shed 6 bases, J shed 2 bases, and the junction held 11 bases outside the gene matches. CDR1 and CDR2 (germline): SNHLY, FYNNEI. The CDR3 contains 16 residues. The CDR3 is CASREWRTGTQETQYF. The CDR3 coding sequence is TGTGCCAGCAGGGAATGGAGGACAGGGACACAAGAGACCCAGTACTTC.

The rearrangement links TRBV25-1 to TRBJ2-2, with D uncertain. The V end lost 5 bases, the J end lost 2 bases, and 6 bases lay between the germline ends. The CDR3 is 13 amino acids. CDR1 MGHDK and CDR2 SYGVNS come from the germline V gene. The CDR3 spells CASSYYNTGELFF. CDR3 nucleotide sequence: TGTGCCAGCAGTTACTATAACACCGGGGAGCTGTTTTTT.

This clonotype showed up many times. As DNA, the CDR3 is TGTGCCAGCGGGGTAGCGGGAGGGATCGACGAGCAGTACTTC. This codes for CASGVAGGIDEQYF. The chain links TRBV6-6 to TRBJ2-7, with 11 bases lining up with TRBD2. Germline V lookup: CDR1 MNHNY, CDR2 SVGAGI (reference sequence). The CDR3 consists of 14 residues. V was clipped by 8 bases and J by 5 bases; unmatched bases: 8.

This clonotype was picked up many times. The CDR3 sequence is CASRRGASPLHF. CDR3 DNA: TGTGCCAGCAGAAGGGGGGCATCACCCCTCCACTTT. This sequence joins TRBV25-1 and TRBJ1-6, with a weak D call TRBD1 (6 bases). This CDR3 is 12 amino acids long. Germline CDR1 is MGHDK and CDR2 is SYGVNS. V lost 6 bases to trimming and J lost 10 bases, with 10 bases between them.

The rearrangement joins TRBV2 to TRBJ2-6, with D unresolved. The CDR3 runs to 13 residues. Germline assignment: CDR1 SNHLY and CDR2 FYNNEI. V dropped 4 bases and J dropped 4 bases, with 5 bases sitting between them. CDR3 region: CASSVRGANVLTF. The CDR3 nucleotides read TGTGCCAGCAGTGTACGGGGGGCCAACGTCCTGACTTTC.

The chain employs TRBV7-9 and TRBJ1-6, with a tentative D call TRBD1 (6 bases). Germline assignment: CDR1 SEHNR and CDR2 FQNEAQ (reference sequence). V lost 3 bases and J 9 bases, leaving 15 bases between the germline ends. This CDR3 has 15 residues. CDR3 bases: TGTGCCAGCAGCTTGAAACAGGGAAAGGGTTCACCCCTCCACTTT. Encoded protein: CASSLKQGKGSPLHF. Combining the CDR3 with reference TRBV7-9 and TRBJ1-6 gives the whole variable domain DTGVSQNPRHKITKRGQNVTFRCDPISEHNRLYWYRQTLGQGPEFLTYFQNEAQLEKSRLLSDRFSAERPKGSFSTLEIQRTEQGDSAMYLCASSLKQGKGSPLHFGNGTRLTVT.

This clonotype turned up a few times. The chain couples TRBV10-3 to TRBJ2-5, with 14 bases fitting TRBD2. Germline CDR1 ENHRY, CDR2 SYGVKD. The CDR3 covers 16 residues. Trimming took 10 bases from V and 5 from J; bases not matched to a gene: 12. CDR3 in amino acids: CASRKGLAGDLETQYF. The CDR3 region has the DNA TGTGCCAGCAGGAAGGGACTAGCGGGGGATTTGGAGACCCAGTACTTC.

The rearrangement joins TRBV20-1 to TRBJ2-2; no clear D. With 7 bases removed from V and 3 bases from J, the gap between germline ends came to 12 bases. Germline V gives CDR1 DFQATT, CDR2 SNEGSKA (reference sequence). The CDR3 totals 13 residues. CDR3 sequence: CSVDGDYTGELFF. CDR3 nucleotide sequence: TGCAGTGTAGACGGAGACTACACCGGGGAGCTGTTTTTT.

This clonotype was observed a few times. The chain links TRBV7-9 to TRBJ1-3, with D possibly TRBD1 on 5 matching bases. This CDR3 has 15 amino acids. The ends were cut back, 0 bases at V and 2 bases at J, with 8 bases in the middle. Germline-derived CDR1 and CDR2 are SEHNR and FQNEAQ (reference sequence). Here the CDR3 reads CASSLAGTPGNTIYF. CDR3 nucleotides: TGTGCCAGCAGCTTAGCAGGGACTCCTGGAAACACCATATATTTT.

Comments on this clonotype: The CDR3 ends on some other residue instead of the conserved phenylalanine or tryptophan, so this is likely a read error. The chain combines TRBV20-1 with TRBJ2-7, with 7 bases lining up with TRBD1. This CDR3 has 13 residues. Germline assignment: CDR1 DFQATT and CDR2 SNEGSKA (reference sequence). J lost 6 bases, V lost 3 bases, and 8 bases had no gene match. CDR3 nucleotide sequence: TGCAGTGCTAGTGACAGGGTGATCGGCGAGCAGTACTGC. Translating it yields CSASDRVIGEQYC.